This T cell receptor beta chain appears in the sequencing data of a study of control samples from healthy donors and cancer patients. TCRdb keeps only in-frame clones here, not all; method: immunoSEQ multiplex PCR. The sample contains tens of thousands of clones, 88% of which appear only once. Losses at the gene ends were 4 bases for V and 8 bases for J; bases not matched to a gene: 14. The CDR3 loop spans 15 amino acids. The germline gives CDR1 SGHNT, CDR2 YYREEE (reference sequence). V and J are TRBV5-4 and TRBJ1-2; TRBD1 matches at 7 bases. The sequence derives from a woman between 65 and 79 years old in good health. The specimen was blood. The CDR3 is CASSLKGGTGEGYTF. The CDR3 DNA reads as TGTGCCAGCAGCCTTAAAGGGGGAACAGGGGAAGGCTACACCTTC.